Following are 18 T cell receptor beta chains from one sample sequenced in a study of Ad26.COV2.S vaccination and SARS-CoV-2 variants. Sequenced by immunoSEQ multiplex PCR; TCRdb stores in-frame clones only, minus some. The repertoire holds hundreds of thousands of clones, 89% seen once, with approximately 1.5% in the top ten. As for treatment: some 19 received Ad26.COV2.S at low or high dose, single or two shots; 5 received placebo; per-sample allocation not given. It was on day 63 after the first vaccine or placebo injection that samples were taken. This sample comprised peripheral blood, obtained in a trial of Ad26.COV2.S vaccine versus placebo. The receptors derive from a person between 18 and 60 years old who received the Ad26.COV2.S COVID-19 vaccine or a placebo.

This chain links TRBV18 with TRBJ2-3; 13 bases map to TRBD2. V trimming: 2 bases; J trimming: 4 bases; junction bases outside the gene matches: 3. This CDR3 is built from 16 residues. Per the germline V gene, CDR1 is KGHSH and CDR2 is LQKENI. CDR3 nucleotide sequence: TGTGCCAGCTCACCAACGACTAGCGGGGGGTCAGATACGCAGTATTTT. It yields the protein CASSPTTSGGSDTQYF. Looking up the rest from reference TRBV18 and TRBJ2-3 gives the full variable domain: NAGVMQNPRHLVRRRGQEARLRCSPMKGHSHVYWYRQLPEEGLKFMVYLQKENIIDESGMPKERFSAEFPKEGPSILRIQQVVRGDSAAYFCASSPTTSGGSDTQYFGPGTRLTVL.

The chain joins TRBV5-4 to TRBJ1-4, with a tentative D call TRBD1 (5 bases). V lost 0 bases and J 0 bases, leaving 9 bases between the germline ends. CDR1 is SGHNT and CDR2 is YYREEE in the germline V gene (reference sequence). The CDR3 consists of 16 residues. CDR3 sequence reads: CASSLGRQTTNEKLFF. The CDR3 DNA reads TGTGCCAGCAGCTTGGGGAGACAGACAACTAATGAAAAACTGTTTTTT.

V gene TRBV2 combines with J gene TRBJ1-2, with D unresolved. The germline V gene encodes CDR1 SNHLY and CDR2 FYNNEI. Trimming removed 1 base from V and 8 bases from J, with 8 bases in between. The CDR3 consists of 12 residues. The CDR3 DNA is TGTGCCAGCAGTGAAGACATCGGGGGCTACACCTTC. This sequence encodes CASSEDIGGYTF.

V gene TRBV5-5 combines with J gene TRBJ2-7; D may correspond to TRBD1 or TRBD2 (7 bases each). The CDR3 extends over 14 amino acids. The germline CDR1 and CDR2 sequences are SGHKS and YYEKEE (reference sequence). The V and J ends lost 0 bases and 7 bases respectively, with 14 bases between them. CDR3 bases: TGTGCCAGCAGCTTGGAGGGGGCAGCGGGAGAGCAGTACTTC. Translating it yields CASSLEGAAGEQYF.

The CDR3 spells CSASLRASYNEQFF. In nucleotides, the CDR3 is TGCAGTGCTAGTCTGCGGGCTTCCTACAATGAGCAGTTCTTC. The chain uses TRBV20-1 and TRBJ2-1, with TRBD2 as a possible D gene (5 bases). Germline V gene lookup returns CDR1 DFQATT and CDR2 SNEGSKA (reference sequence). There are 14 residues in the CDR3. Trimming removed 3 bases at V and 1 base at J, with 10 bases between.

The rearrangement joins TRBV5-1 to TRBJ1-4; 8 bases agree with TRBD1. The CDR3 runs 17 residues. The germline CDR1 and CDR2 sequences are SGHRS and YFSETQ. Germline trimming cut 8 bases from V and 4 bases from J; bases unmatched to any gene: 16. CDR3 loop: CASRKGDRRSFNEKLFF. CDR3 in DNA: TGCGCCAGTCGTAAGGGGGACAGGAGATCCTTTAATGAAAAACTGTTTTTT.

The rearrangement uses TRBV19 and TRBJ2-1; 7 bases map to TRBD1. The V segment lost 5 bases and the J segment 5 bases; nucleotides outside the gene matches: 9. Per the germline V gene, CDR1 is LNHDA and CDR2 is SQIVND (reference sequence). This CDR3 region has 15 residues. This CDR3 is CASSPLTGPHNEQFF. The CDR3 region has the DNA TGTGCCAGTAGTCCCCTGACAGGGCCCCACAATGAGCAGTTCTTC.

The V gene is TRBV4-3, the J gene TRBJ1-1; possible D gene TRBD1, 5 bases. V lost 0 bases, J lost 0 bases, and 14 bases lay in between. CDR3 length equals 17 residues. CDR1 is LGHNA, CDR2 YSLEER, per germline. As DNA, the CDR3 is TGCGCCAGCAGCCAAGAACCGGCCCGGGGGGTGAACACTGAAGCTTTCTTT. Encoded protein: CASSQEPARGVNTEAFF.

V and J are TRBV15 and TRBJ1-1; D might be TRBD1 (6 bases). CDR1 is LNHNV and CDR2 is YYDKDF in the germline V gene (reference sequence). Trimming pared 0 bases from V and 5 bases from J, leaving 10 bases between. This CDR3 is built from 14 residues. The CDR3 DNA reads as TGTGCCACCAGCAGAGAGACGAGGGGGACTGAAGCTTTCTTT. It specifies CATSRETRGTEAFF. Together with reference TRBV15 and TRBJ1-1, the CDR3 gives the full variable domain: DAMVIQNPRYQVTQFGKPVTLSCSQTLNHNVMYWYQQKSSQAPKLLFHYYDKDFNNEADTPDNFQSRRPNTSFCFLDIRSPGLGDTAMYLCATSRETRGTEAFFGQGTRLTVV.

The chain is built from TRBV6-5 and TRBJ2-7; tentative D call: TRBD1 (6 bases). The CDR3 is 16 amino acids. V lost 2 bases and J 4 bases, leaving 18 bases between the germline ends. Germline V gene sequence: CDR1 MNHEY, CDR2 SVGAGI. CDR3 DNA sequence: TGTGCCAGCAGTTACCCAGACGTCAGGGGTAGGTACGAGCAGTACTTC. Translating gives CASSYPDVRGRYEQYF.

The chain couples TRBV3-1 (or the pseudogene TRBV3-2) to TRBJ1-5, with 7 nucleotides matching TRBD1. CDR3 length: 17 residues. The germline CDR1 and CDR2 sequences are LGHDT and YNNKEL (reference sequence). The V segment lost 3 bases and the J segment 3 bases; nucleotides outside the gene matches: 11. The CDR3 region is CASSHLDYRGDNQPQHF. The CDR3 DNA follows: TGTGCCAGCAGCCATCTAGATTACAGGGGCGACAATCAGCCCCAGCATTTT.

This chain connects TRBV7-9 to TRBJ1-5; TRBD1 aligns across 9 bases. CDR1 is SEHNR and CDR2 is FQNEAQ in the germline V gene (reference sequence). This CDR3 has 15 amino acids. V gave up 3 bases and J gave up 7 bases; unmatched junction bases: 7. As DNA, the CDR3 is TGTGCCAGCAGCTTGGGGACAGGGTCGGAGCAGCCCCAGCATTTT. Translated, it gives CASSLGTGSEQPQHF.

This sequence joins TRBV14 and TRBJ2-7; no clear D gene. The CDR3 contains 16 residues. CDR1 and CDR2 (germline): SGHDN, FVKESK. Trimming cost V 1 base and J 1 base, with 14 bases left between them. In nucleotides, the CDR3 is TGTGCCAGCAGCCAAGTGGAGTGGCCACCATCCTACGAGCAGTACTTC. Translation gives CASSQVEWPPSYEQYF. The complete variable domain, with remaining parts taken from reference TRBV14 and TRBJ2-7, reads EAGVTQFPSHSVIEKGQTVTLRCDPISGHDNLYWYRRVMGKEIKFLLHFVKESKQDESGMPNNRFLAERTGGTYSTLKVQPAELEDSGVYFCASSQVEWPPSYEQYFGPGTRLTVT.

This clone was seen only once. The CDR3 bases are TGTGCCAGCAAGGAGACAGCGGTTTATGGCTACACCTTC. Translated: CASKETAVYGYTF. This sequence joins TRBV2 and TRBJ1-2; possible D gene TRBD1, 5 bases. V dropped 7 bases and J dropped 5 bases, with 14 bases sitting between them. This CDR3 is built from 13 residues. In germline, CDR1 is SNHLY, CDR2 FYNNEI.

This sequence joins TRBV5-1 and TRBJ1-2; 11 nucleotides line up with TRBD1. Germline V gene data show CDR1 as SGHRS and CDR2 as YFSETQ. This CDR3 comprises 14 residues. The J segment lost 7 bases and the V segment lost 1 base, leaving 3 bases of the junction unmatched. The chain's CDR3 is CASSLLGTGGGYTF. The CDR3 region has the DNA TGCGCCAGCAGCTTGCTCGGGACAGGGGGTGGCTACACCTTC.

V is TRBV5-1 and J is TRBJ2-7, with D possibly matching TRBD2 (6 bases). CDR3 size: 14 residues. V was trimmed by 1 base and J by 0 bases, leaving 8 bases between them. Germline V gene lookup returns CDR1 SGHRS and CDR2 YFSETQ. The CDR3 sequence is CASSLRGLSYEQYF. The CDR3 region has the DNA TGCGCCAGCAGCTTGCGGGGACTCTCCTACGAGCAGTACTTC.

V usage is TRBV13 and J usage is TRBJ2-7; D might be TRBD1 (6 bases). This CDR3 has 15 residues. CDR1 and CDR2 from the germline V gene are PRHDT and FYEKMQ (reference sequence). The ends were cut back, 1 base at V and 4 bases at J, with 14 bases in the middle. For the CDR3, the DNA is TGTGCCAGCAGCTTAGAGGCTGGGGGCAGGTACGAGCAGTACTTC. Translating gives CASSLEAGGRYEQYF.

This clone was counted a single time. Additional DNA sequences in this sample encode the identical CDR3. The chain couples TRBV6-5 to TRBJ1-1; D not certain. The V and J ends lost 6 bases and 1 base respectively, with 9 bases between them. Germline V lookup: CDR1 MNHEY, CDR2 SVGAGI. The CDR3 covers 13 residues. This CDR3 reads CASSSGSNTEAFF. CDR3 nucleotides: TGTGCCAGCAGCTCCGGTTCGAACACTGAAGCTTTCTTT.